Listed here are 24 T cell receptor beta chains from one sample, sequenced in a study of identical twins. One entry per CDR3 protein, called by TCRdb with MiXCR from the 5' RACE reads. Found here are 600,000 to 850,000 distinct CDR3 sequences, roughly 18% of them singletons; the top ten hold around 14%. The sample also formed part of further work on T cells expressing NK-cell markers.

The sequencing input was PBMCs. These receptors were collected from a woman aged 18 to 35 in good health.

This clonotype was seen only a few times. The CDR3 nucleotides are TGTGCCAGCTCACCGGAGGGATTGGTTTCTGGGGCCAACGTCCTGACTTTC. This gives the protein CASSPEGLVSGANVLTF. The chain couples TRBV18 to TRBJ2-6, with D possibly matching TRBD2 (6 bases). V lost 3 bases and J lost 1, with 13 bases in between. Germline loops: CDR1 KGHSH, CDR2 LQKENI. There are 17 residues in the CDR3.

The V and J genes are TRBV6-5 and TRBJ1-1, with D uncertain. The CDR3 has 15 amino acids. The V gene's germline CDR1 is MNHEY and CDR2 SVGAGI. The V gene lost 2 bases and the J gene lost 2 bases, with 12 bases spanning the gap. The CDR3 is CASSYGGWENTEAFF. DNA for the CDR3: TGTGCCAGCAGTTACGGAGGTTGGGAAAACACTGAAGCTTTCTTT.

A few counts support this clonotype. The chain has TRBV7-9 and TRBJ2-7, with D unresolved. Germline values: CDR1 SEHNR, CDR2 FQNEAQ (reference sequence). This CDR3 contains 14 residues. The ends were cut back, 3 bases at V and 5 bases at J, with 14 bases in the middle. The CDR3 coding sequence is TGTGCCAGCAGCTTGCGGCTGCACGATGACGAGCAGTACTTC. Amino acids: CASSLRLHDDEQYF.

This clonotype has only a few counts. The chain uses TRBV9 and TRBJ2-1; D is unclear. Germline-derived CDR1 and CDR2 are SGDLS and YYNGEE. V lost 0 bases to trimming and J lost 8 bases, with 9 bases between them. This CDR3 is 13 amino acids long. The DNA for the CDR3 is TGTGCCAGCAGCGTAGCCCCACGGGATGAGCAGTTCTTC. Amino acid sequence: CASSVAPRDEQFF. The full variable domain, in which reference TRBV9 and TRBJ2-1 provide the parts outside the CDR3, is DSGVTQTPKHLITATGQRVTLRCSPRSGDLSVYWYQQSLDQGLQFLIQYYNGEERAKGNILERFSAQQFPDLHSELNLSSLELGDSALYFCASSVAPRDEQFFGPGTRLTVL.

This clonotype was recorded a few times. The CDR3 bases are TGCGCCAGCAGCCAAATCAGCGGGAGTAGTTACAATGAGCAGTTCTTC. Its protein product is CASSQISGSSYNEQFF. This sequence joins TRBV4-3 and TRBJ2-1, with 8 bases fitting TRBD2. V was clipped by 2 bases and J by 4 bases; unmatched bases: 7. The CDR3 runs 16 residues. Germline CDR1 reads LGHNA; CDR2 reads YSLEER.

The rearrangement links TRBV18 to TRBJ2-3; D remains unclear. Germline V gene sequence: CDR1 KGHSH, CDR2 LQKENI. The length of the CDR3 is 12 residues. The V end was cut by 0 bases, the J end by 10 bases, with 8 bases between. The CDR3 here is CASSPPSLPQYF. CDR3 sequence (DNA): TGTGCCAGCTCACCACCATCATTGCCGCAGTATTTT.

The chain recombines TRBV7-9 with TRBJ1-1, with 8 bases lining up with TRBD1. Germline values: CDR1 SEHNR, CDR2 FQNEAQ (reference sequence). Losses at the gene ends were 5 bases for V and 7 bases for J; bases not matched to a gene: 3. The CDR3 contains 12 residues. The CDR3 spells CASSVDRVEAFF. CDR3 DNA sequence: TGTGCCAGCAGCGTGGACAGGGTTGAAGCTTTCTTT.

This clonotype was counted only a few times. The rearrangement uses TRBV7-3 and TRBJ2-1; D might be TRBD2 (6 bases). V lost 5 bases and J 12 bases, leaving 17 bases between the germline ends. Per germline, CDR1 SGHTA and CDR2 FQGTGA. The CDR3 length is 13 residues. DNA for the CDR3: TGTGCCAGCAGCCTGGGCGGGGCCTTAGGGCAGTTCTTC. Its protein product is CASSLGGALGQFF.

The chain has TRBV12-3 or TRBV12-4 and TRBJ2-5, with D possibly TRBD1 on 5 matching bases. The CDR3 is 14 amino acids. The V end was cut by 4 bases, the J end by 5 bases, with 14 bases between. The CDR3 is CASSSGHSGETQYF. CDR3 coding DNA: TGTGCCAGCAGTTCCGGACATTCCGGGGAGACCCAGTACTTC.

The genes are TRBV12-3 or TRBV12-4 and TRBJ2-7; no reliable D call. The V gene lost 7 bases and the J gene lost 6 bases, with 16 bases spanning the gap. CDR3 size: 13 residues. This CDR3 is CASTSMNPGEQYF. CDR3 nucleotide sequence: TGTGCCAGCACCTCCATGAACCCCGGCGAGCAGTACTTC.

This sequence joins TRBV20-1 and TRBJ2-5; D is possibly TRBD1 or TRBD2 (5 bases each). This CDR3 has 17 amino acids. From germline, CDR1 is DFQATT and CDR2 SNEGSKA (reference sequence). With 0 bases removed from V and 5 bases from J, the gap between germline ends came to 22 bases. CDR3 DNA: TGCAGTGCTAGAGATTTCCGTTCAGGGCGGGCGCGGGAGACCCAGTACTTC. This sequence encodes CSARDFRSGRARETQYF.

This sequence joins TRBV5-1 and TRBJ2-1; 8 bases are shared with TRBD2. The germline CDR1 and CDR2 sequences are SGHRS and YFSETQ. The length of the CDR3 is 15 residues. With V trimmed by 4 bases and J by 8 bases, 11 bases remained unmatched. CDR3 sequence: CASSPPGTSGHEQFF. The CDR3 DNA follows: TGCGCCAGCAGCCCTCCCGGAACTAGCGGCCATGAGCAGTTCTTC. Full variable domain (outside the CDR3, taken from reference TRBV5-1 and TRBJ2-1): KAGVTQTPRYLIKTRGQQVTLSCSPISGHRSVSWYQQTPGQGLQFLFEYFSETQRNKGNFPGRFSGRQFSNSRSEMNVSTLELGDSALYLCASSPPGTSGHEQFFGPGTRLTVL.

The V call is TRBV6-1, the J call TRBJ2-1, with D perhaps matching TRBD1 (6 bases). The CDR3 consists of 15 residues. CDR1 and CDR2 from the germline V gene are MNHNS and SASEGT. Trimming cost V 5 bases and J 2 bases, with 13 bases left between them. The CDR3 nucleotides read TGTGCCAGCAGTAAAGACAGGATGCCCTACAATGAGCAGTTCTTC. It encodes CASSKDRMPYNEQFF.

V is TRBV20-1 and J is TRBJ2-2, with D possibly being TRBD2 (6 bases). CDR3 length: 13 residues. Germline lookup yields CDR1 DFQATT and CDR2 SNEGSKA (reference sequence). The V and J ends lost 2 bases and 6 bases respectively, with 10 bases between them. CDR3 sequence reads: CSARTGVPGELFF. In nucleotides, the CDR3 is TGCAGTGCTAGAACGGGGGTCCCCGGGGAGCTGTTTTTT.

This clonotype showed up just a few times. The chain recombines TRBV6-1 with TRBJ1-1; D is undetermined. Germline V gives CDR1 MNHNS, CDR2 SASEGT. The V end was cut by 5 bases, the J end by 9 bases, with 19 bases between. The CDR3 spans 14 residues. CDR3 coding DNA: TGTGCCAGCAGTACAGCCGGGAGCTCCCAGAAAGCTTTCTTT. This translates into CASSTAGSSQKAFF.

This clonotype was found a few times. The rearrangement links TRBV6-4 to TRBJ2-5; the match to TRBD1 covers 8 bases. V trimming: 8 bases; J trimming: 4 bases; junction bases outside the gene matches: 6. This CDR3 is 13 amino acids long. The germline gives CDR1 MRHNA, CDR2 SNTAGT. CDR3: CASALTGGETQYF. The DNA of the CDR3 is TGTGCCAGCGCTCTCACAGGGGGAGAGACCCAGTACTTC.

The chain is built from TRBV9 and TRBJ2-3; 7 bases line up with TRBD2. With 2 bases clipped from V and 4 bases from J, the junction kept 10 bases outside the gene matches. Germline V CDR1 and CDR2: SGDLS, YYNGEE. The CDR3 length is 16 residues. DNA for the CDR3: TGTGCCAGCAGCGTCGGCGGGGCGGGAGTGCCAGATACGCAGTATTTT. It translates to CASSVGGAGVPDTQYF.

V and J are TRBV5-1 and TRBJ1-1; D is possibly TRBD1 (6 bases). From germline, CDR1 is SGHRS and CDR2 YFSETQ. The CDR3 consists of 14 residues. The ends were cut back, 5 bases at V and 0 bases at J, with 11 bases in the middle. CDR3 nucleotide sequence: TGCGCCAGCAGACCGGACAGTATGAACACTGAAGCTTTCTTT. It codes for CASRPDSMNTEAFF.

The chain uses TRBV7-9 and TRBJ2-3; 8 bases align to TRBD2. Germline values: CDR1 SEHNR, CDR2 FQNEAQ (reference sequence). This CDR3 has 17 amino acids. V shed 6 bases, J shed 3 bases, and the junction held 14 bases outside the gene matches. The CDR3 loop is CASSSQRGLDPTDTQYF. The CDR3 region has the DNA TGTGCCAGCAGTTCGCAACGGGGACTAGATCCAACAGATACGCAGTATTTT.

This clonotype was seen a few times. The chain combines TRBV18 with TRBJ1-1, with TRBD1 as a possible D gene (6 bases). Looked up from germline, CDR1 is KGHSH and CDR2 is LQKENI. The V end was cut by 1 base, the J end by 1 base, with 13 bases between. The CDR3 has 16 amino acids. For the CDR3, the DNA is TGTGCCAGCTCACCACAGGGAAAGGGGGAGAACACTGAAGCTTTCTTT. Amino acid sequence: CASSPQGKGENTEAFF.

This clonotype was counted between two and nine times. V is TRBV12-3 or TRBV12-4 and J is TRBJ2-7; 10 positions match TRBD2. V lost 7 bases and J lost 2; bases outside the gene matches: 8. The CDR3 spans 15 residues. CDR3 residues: CASTLLAGGPYEQYF. The CDR3 DNA reads TGTGCCAGCACCCTTTTAGCGGGGGGTCCCTACGAGCAGTACTTC.

The V and J genes are TRBV20-1 and TRBJ2-5; D perhaps matches TRBD1 (5 bases). The CDR3 runs 13 residues. Germline V gene data show CDR1 as DFQATT and CDR2 as SNEGSKA (reference sequence). V gave up 6 bases and J gave up 2 bases, with 13 bases separating them. The chain's CDR3 is CSAEVAGQETQYF. CDR3 nucleotides: TGCAGTGCCGAAGTCGCAGGGCAAGAGACCCAGTACTTC.

The chain is built from TRBV9 and TRBJ1-1; D unclear. V was trimmed by 0 bases and J by 6 bases, leaving 15 bases between them. The germline V gene encodes CDR1 SGDLS and CDR2 YYNGEE. The CDR3 is 15 amino acids. The CDR3 sequence: CASSVDGWISSEAFF. For the CDR3, the DNA is TGTGCCAGCAGCGTAGACGGGTGGATAAGTTCTGAAGCTTTCTTT.

This chain joins TRBV20-1 and TRBJ1-5, with a weak D call TRBD1 (5 bases). Germline V gene data show CDR1 as DFQATT and CDR2 as SNEGSKA (reference sequence). This CDR3 is built from 13 residues. V was pared by 6 bases and J by 9 bases, with 18 bases between. CDR3 nucleotide sequence: TGCAGTGCCGCGGACACCGACCGAGTGCCCCAGCATTTT. Encoded protein: CSAADTDRVPQHF.